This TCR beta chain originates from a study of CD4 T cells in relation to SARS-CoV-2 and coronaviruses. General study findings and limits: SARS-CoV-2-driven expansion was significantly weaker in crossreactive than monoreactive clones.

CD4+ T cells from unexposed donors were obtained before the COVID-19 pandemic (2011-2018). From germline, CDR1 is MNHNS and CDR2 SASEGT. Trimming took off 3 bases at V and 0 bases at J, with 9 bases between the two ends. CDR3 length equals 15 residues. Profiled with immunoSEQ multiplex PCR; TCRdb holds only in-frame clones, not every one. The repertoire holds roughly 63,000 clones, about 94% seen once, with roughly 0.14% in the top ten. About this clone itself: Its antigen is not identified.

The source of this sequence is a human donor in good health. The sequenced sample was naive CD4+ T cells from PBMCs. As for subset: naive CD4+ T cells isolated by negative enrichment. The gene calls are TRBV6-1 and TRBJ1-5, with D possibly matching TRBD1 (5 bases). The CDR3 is CASSDSGLSNQPQHF. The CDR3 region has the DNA TGTGCCAGCAGTGATTCGGGGCTTAGCAATCAGCCCCAGCATTTT.